The 28 T cell receptor beta chains given below trace back to one sample, sequenced in a study of blood T cell repertoires in COVID-19. Method: immunoSEQ multiplex PCR; TCRdb's copy keeps in-frame clones and lacks some. This sample has 150,000 to 200,000 clones, with approximately 82% found just once. Sequencing was carried out using PBMCs or T cells enriched from blood (not recorded which). These receptors were obtained from a woman aged 45 to 65 who had recovered from COVID-19.

The rearrangement joins TRBV6-5 to TRBJ1-6; D may be TRBD1 (5 bases). The CDR3 is made up of 15 amino acids. Per the germline V gene, CDR1 is MNHEY and CDR2 is SVGAGI. V was pared by 8 bases and J by 1 base, with 12 bases between. CDR3 sequence reads: CASQNGGSYNSPLHF. In DNA form, the CDR3 reads TGTGCCAGCCAAAATGGGGGGTCCTATAATTCACCCCTCCACTTT.

The chain uses TRBV19 and TRBJ1-1, with D perhaps matching TRBD1 (5 bases). The CDR3 is made up of 14 amino acids. V lost 5 bases and J lost 1, with 11 bases in between. The V gene's germline CDR1 is LNHDA and CDR2 SQIVND (reference sequence). DNA for the CDR3: TGTGCCAGTAGTCCCGAGGACACGAACACTGAAGCTTTCTTT. Translating gives CASSPEDTNTEAFF.

The chain carries TRBV7-3 and TRBJ2-2, with TRBD1 identical over 8 bases. Germline values: CDR1 SGHTA, CDR2 FQGTGA. The J segment lost 2 bases and the V segment lost 2 bases, leaving 7 bases of the junction unmatched. The CDR3 has 17 residues. CDR3 in amino acids: CASSLSGGNLNTGELFF. The DNA of the CDR3 is TGTGCCAGCAGCTTATCAGGGGGCAATCTAAACACCGGGGAGCTGTTTTTT.

The chain carries TRBV5-6 and TRBJ2-3; 10 bases are a match to TRBD2. With 5 bases clipped from V and 11 bases from J, the junction kept 2 bases outside the gene matches. The CDR3 has 11 residues. The V gene's germline CDR1 is SGHDT and CDR2 YYEEEE. The CDR3 DNA sequence: TGTGCCAGCAGAGCTAGCGGGAGGCAGTATTTT. Translating gives CASRASGRQYF. Full variable domain (outside the CDR3, taken from reference TRBV5-6 and TRBJ2-3): DAGVTQSPTHLIKTRGQQVTLRCSPKSGHDTVSWYQQALGQGPQFIFQYYEEEERQRGNFPDRFSGHQFPNYSSELNVNALLLGDSALYLCASRASGRQYFGPGTRLTVL.

The CDR3 region is CASSQGDRGGVYGYTF. CDR3 DNA: TGTGCCAGCAGCCAAGGGGACAGGGGTGGGGTCTATGGCTACACCTTC. The chain joins TRBV3-1 (or the pseudogene TRBV3-2) to TRBJ1-2; TRBD1 matches 10 bases. V lost 1 base to trimming and J lost 4 bases; unmatched junction nucleotides: 6. There are 16 residues in the CDR3. The V gene's germline CDR1 is LGHDT and CDR2 YNNKEL (reference sequence).

The V call is TRBV10-1, the J call TRBJ2-1, with D maybe TRBD1 (6 bases). The CDR3 loop spans 17 amino acids. Trimming stripped 5 bases from V and 7 bases from J, with 24 bases between. Germline loops: CDR1 WNHNN, CDR2 SYGVQD (reference sequence). This CDR3 reads CASSCDRISRVRNEQFF. CDR3 in DNA: TGCGCCAGCAGTTGCGACAGGATATCCCGAGTTCGGAATGAGCAGTTCTTC.

The J gene is TRBJ2-1, the V gene TRBV28, with TRBD2 matching over 7 bases. This CDR3 contains 15 residues. CDR1 and CDR2 from the germline V gene are MDHEN and SYDVKM. The V and J ends lost 4 bases and 6 bases, in that order; junction bases with no gene match: 9. The CDR3 sequence is CASSWGGVRANEQFF. Here the CDR3 DNA reads TGTGCCAGCAGTTGGGGGGGAGTTCGGGCCAATGAGCAGTTCTTC. Full variable domain (outside the CDR3, taken from reference TRBV28 and TRBJ2-1): DVKVTQSSRYLVKRTGEKVFLECVQDMDHENMFWYRQDPGLGLRLIYFSYDVKMKEKGDIPEGYSVSREKKERFSLILESASTNQTSMYLCASSWGGVRANEQFFGPGTRLTVL.

The chain recombines TRBV20-1 with TRBJ2-5; TRBD2 might be the D (6 bases). Germline CDR1 DFQATT, CDR2 SNEGSKA (reference sequence). The CDR3 is made up of 17 amino acids. Trimming pared 3 bases from V and 2 bases from J, leaving 22 bases between. The CDR3 loop is CSASRISGIVNQETQYF. CDR3 nucleotides: TGCAGTGCTAGTCGGATTAGCGGAATAGTAAATCAAGAGACCCAGTACTTC.

The chain links TRBV5-1 to TRBJ2-3, with D possibly matching TRBD2 (6 bases). The CDR3 length is 16 residues. Per the germline V gene, CDR1 is SGHRS and CDR2 is YFSETQ. The V end lost 3 bases, the J end lost 0 bases, and 14 bases lay between the germline ends. The CDR3, as DNA: TGCGCCAGCAGCTCCCTGCCGGGGGTTAGCACAGATACGCAGTATTTT. Translated, it gives CASSSLPGVSTDTQYF. Full variable domain (missing parts from reference TRBV5-1 and TRBJ2-3): KAGVTQTPRYLIKTRGQQVTLSCSPISGHRSVSWYQQTPGQGLQFLFEYFSETQRNKGNFPGRFSGRQFSNSRSEMNVSTLELGDSALYLCASSSLPGVSTDTQYFGPGTRLTVL.

The genes are TRBV5-5 and TRBJ2-7; no firm D call. V gave up 2 bases and J gave up 2 bases, with 8 bases separating them. CDR1 and CDR2 (germline): SGHKS, YYEKEE (reference sequence). CDR3 size: 13 residues. CDR3 DNA sequence: TGTGCCAGCAGCTTAGAACAGACCTACGAGCAGTACTTC. This translates into CASSLEQTYEQYF.

The chain recombines TRBV4-2 with TRBJ2-1; 8 nucleotides agree with TRBD2. Trimming cost V 1 base and J 7 bases; bases outside gene matches: 6. The CDR3 runs to 15 residues. Germline lookup yields CDR1 LGHNA and CDR2 YNFKEQ. As DNA, the CDR3 is TGTGCCAGCAGCCAAGTAGGGGCTAGCGGGAATGAGCAGTTCTTC. Translating gives CASSQVGASGNEQFF.

The chain has TRBV19 and TRBJ2-2, with D possibly TRBD1 on 5 matching bases. The germline V and J ends were trimmed by 5 bases and 0 bases, with 19 bases remaining between them. From germline, CDR1 is LNHDA and CDR2 SQIVND (reference sequence). The CDR3 covers 18 residues. The chain's CDR3 is CASSQGHFQVTNTGELFF. CDR3 DNA sequence: TGTGCCAGTAGTCAGGGCCATTTCCAGGTCACGAACACCGGGGAGCTGTTTTTT.

The V and J genes are TRBV27 and TRBJ2-3; the D gene is possibly TRBD2 (5 bases). Per germline, CDR1 MNHEY and CDR2 SMNVEV (reference sequence). V was trimmed by 2 bases and J by 6 bases, leaving 12 bases between them. The CDR3 contains 14 residues. The CDR3 DNA follows: TGTGCCAGCAGTTTAATGGGCGGGTCGGATACGCAGTATTTT. Amino acid sequence: CASSLMGGSDTQYF.

This clone was seen a single time. This chain joins TRBV5-6 and TRBJ1-2; D may be TRBD1 (6 bases). This CDR3 spans 14 amino acids. The germline CDR1 and CDR2 sequences are SGHDT and YYEEEE. V was clipped by 1 base and J by 0 bases, with 7 bases between them. The CDR3 sequence: CASSLRTANYGYTF. CDR3 in DNA: TGTGCCAGCAGCTTGCGGACAGCTAACTATGGCTACACCTTC. The full variable domain, completed using reference TRBV5-6 and TRBJ1-2, is DAGVTQSPTHLIKTRGQQVTLRCSPKSGHDTVSWYQQALGQGPQFIFQYYEEEERQRGNFPDRFSGHQFPNYSSELNVNALLLGDSALYLCASSLRTANYGYTFGSGTRLTVV.

The genes are TRBV5-6 and TRBJ1-6; perhaps TRBD1 as D (6 bases). This CDR3 region has 12 residues. Germline V CDR1 and CDR2: SGHDT, YYEEEE. The germline V and J ends were trimmed by 4 bases and 12 bases, with 11 bases remaining between them. The CDR3 DNA reads as TGTGCCAGCAGCCTAGGGGGGGGACCCCTCCACTTT. Protein product: CASSLGGGPLHF. Full variable domain (missing parts from reference TRBV5-6 and TRBJ1-6): DAGVTQSPTHLIKTRGQQVTLRCSPKSGHDTVSWYQQALGQGPQFIFQYYEEEERQRGNFPDRFSGHQFPNYSSELNVNALLLGDSALYLCASSLGGGPLHFGNGTRLTVT.

This clone has only one observation. The chain recombines TRBV7-7 with TRBJ2-3; 7 bases match TRBD2. In germline, CDR1 is SSHAT, CDR2 FNYEAQ (reference sequence). Trimming removed 1 base from V and 5 bases from J; junction bases left unmatched: 6. This CDR3 region has 15 residues. CDR3 region: CASSLVGGGIDTQYF. CDR3 nucleotide sequence: TGTGCCAGCAGCTTAGTCGGGGGAGGGATAGATACGCAGTATTTT.

The table lists this clone with a count of one. This rearrangement joins TRBV28 to TRBJ1-5, with 8 positions matching TRBD1. V lost 6 bases, J lost 6 bases, and 7 bases stayed unmatched. The germline CDR1 and CDR2 sequences are MDHEN and SYDVKM. The CDR3 covers 14 residues. DNA of the CDR3: TGTGCCAGCAGAATGGACAGGGTGGGTCAGCCCCAGCATTTT. Its protein product is CASRMDRVGQPQHF.

The CDR3 sequence: CASIPRGATEAFF. CDR3 bases: TGTGCCAGCATCCCTCGGGGGGCGACTGAAGCTTTCTTT. This chain uses TRBV6-6 with TRBJ1-1, with D possibly being TRBD1 (6 bases). The V end was cut by 7 bases, the J end by 5 bases, with 14 bases between. Germline CDR1 MNHNY, CDR2 SVGAGI (reference sequence). The CDR3 is 13 amino acids.

The CDR3: CASSFSASSYEQYF. In nucleotides, the CDR3 is TGTGCCAGCAGTTTTAGCGCTAGCTCCTACGAGCAGTACTTC. This chain joins TRBV28 and TRBJ2-7, with D possibly TRBD2 on 5 matching bases. V was pared by 3 bases and J by 0 bases, with 9 bases between. CDR1 and CDR2 from the germline V gene are MDHEN and SYDVKM. CDR3 size: 14 residues.

The chain joins TRBV5-1 to TRBJ2-5; D perhaps matches TRBD2 (6 bases). The CDR3 has 16 amino acids. Germline assignment: CDR1 SGHRS and CDR2 YFSETQ. Trimming removed 1 base from V and 3 bases from J, with 16 bases in between. The CDR3 DNA is TGCGCCAGCAGCTTGACTGGGACTTACCGCGAAGAGACCCAGTACTTC. Amino acid sequence: CASSLTGTYREETQYF.

This sequence joins TRBV28 and TRBJ2-3; TRBD2 aligns across 9 bases. The junction had 11 bases not matched to a gene; V was cut back by 2 bases and J by 2 bases. Looked up from germline, CDR1 is MDHEN and CDR2 is SYDVKM. There are 18 residues in the CDR3. CDR3 region: CASSLPLAQREVTDTQYF. CDR3 DNA sequence: TGTGCCAGCAGTTTACCCCTTGCTCAGCGGGAGGTCACAGATACGCAGTATTTT.

The chain recombines TRBV27 with TRBJ2-6; possible D gene TRBD1, 5 bases. This CDR3 contains 17 residues. The V end lost 6 bases, the J end lost 1 base, and 16 bases lay between the germline ends. Germline V gene lookup returns CDR1 MNHEY and CDR2 SMNVEV (reference sequence). CDR3 amino acids: CASSSLPPGSGANVLTF. The CDR3 DNA sequence: TGTGCCAGCAGCAGTTTGCCCCCAGGGTCTGGGGCCAACGTCCTGACTTTC. The complete variable domain, with remaining parts taken from reference TRBV27 and TRBJ2-6, reads EAQVTQNPRYLITVTGKKLTVTCSQNMNHEYMSWYRQDPGLGLRQIYYSMNVEVTDKGDVPEGYKVSRKEKRNFPLILESPSPNQTSLYFCASSSLPPGSGANVLTFGAGSRLTVL.

The gene calls are TRBV28 and TRBJ1-2; D not certain. Germline CDR1 is MDHEN and CDR2 is SYDVKM. The CDR3 is 14 amino acids. Trimming removed 5 bases from V and 4 bases from J, with 14 bases in between. The CDR3, as DNA: TGTGCCAGCAGTCCCCCCTATGGCGGCTATGGCTACACCTTC. It codes for CASSPPYGGYGYTF.

In this sample, this clone turned up a few times. The chain links TRBV5-8 to TRBJ1-5; no clear D gene. CDR1 SGHTS and CDR2 YDEGEE come from the germline V gene. The CDR3 runs 13 residues. V gave up 0 bases and J gave up 4 bases, with 5 bases separating them. CDR3 amino acids: CASSLDGNQPQHF. Here the CDR3 DNA reads TGTGCCAGCAGCTTGGACGGTAATCAGCCCCAGCATTTT.

This rearrangement joins TRBV6-5 to TRBJ2-3; possible D gene TRBD2, 5 bases. Trimming took 2 bases from V and 5 from J, leaving 8 bases between them. The CDR3 runs 13 residues. CDR1 is MNHEY, CDR2 SVGAGI, per germline. CDR3 nucleotide sequence: TGTGCCAGCAGTTACAACGGGGAAGATACGCAGTATTTT. It codes for CASSYNGEDTQYF.

This clone was counted once. V gene TRBV28 combines with J gene TRBJ1-5; 9 bases align to TRBD1. The J segment lost 2 bases and the V segment lost 6 bases, leaving 5 bases of the junction unmatched. This CDR3 spans 15 amino acids. Looked up from germline, CDR1 is MDHEN and CDR2 is SYDVKM. The CDR3 spells CASSSQGAGNQPQHF. In DNA, the CDR3 is TGTGCCAGCAGCTCACAGGGGGCAGGCAATCAGCCCCAGCATTTT.

The CDR3 DNA is TGTGCCAGCAGTTACTCCGGACAGGATTACTATGGCTACACCTTC. It is translated as CASSYSGQDYYGYTF. This chain joins TRBV6-5 and TRBJ1-2; 7 bases line up with TRBD1. V shed 0 bases, J shed 3 bases, and the junction held 4 bases outside the gene matches. Germline V gene lookup returns CDR1 MNHEY and CDR2 SVGAGI. This CDR3 has 15 residues.

In this sample, this clone turned up a few times. Compared with germline, one end of the junction differs, possibly owing to a read error. The chain has TRBV5-6 and TRBJ2-7; D not resolved. The CDR3 totals 13 residues. The V gene's germline CDR1 is SGHDT and CDR2 YYEEEE. The CDR3 DNA follows: TGTGCCAGCAGCGCCCGGGTCTCCTATGAGCAGTACTTC. It is translated as CASSARVSYEQYF.